This T cell receptor (beta chain) came from a study of T cell repertoires in cytomegalovirus infection. MiXCR was run by TCRdb on the reads, yielding one entry per CDR3 protein. Among fewer than 200,000 distinct CDR3 sequences listed, over 13% were seen once. This clonotype turned up a few times. This CDR3 has 14 amino acids. CDR1 and CDR2 (germline): MNHEY, SVGEGT. Trimming shortened V by 6 bases and J by 13 bases, and 24 bases separated the two germline ends. This receptor was taken from a human donor in good health (CMV status not recorded). Some clones in this sample may be carry-over from other donors' samples. The sample comprised PBMCs. This chain connects TRBV6-2 or TRBV6-3 to TRBJ1-2; D gene uncertain. The CDR3 DNA reads as TGTGCCAGCAGGGACGGACTCGGTGACCGACGGGGCACCTTC. The encoded protein is CASRDGLGDRRGTF.